The T cell receptor beta chain under discussion was sequenced for a study of T cells after yellow fever vaccination. Across the study: Any fraction with a low cell number was prepared using SMART-Seq v4 Ultra Low Input.

Whole-study findings and limits: Most primary-vaccination clones reappeared after the booster (just under 98% CD4, more than 70% CD8). CD4 and CD8 compartments shared a small share of clonotypes, likely from convergent recombination.

The CDR3 totals 14 residues. V lost 1 base to trimming and J lost 3 bases; unmatched junction nucleotides: 3. Germline CDR1 is LGHDT and CDR2 is YNNKEL (reference sequence). 5'RACE template switching added a universal primer site and UMIs to TCR cDNA. TCRdb processed the 5' RACE reads anew with MiXCR; each CDR3 protein has one entry. The sample includes some 300,000 distinct CDR3 sequences, approximately 12% of them seen just once. Note on this clonotype: What it binds is not known.

The material was CD4+ T cells sorted from PBMCs, obtained 45 days after the yellow fever booster vaccination. The chain recombines TRBV3-1 with TRBJ2-7, with 7 bases fitting TRBD1. The origin of this receptor is a man between 18 and 35 years old who received the YFV17D yellow fever vaccine. The CDR3 DNA reads as TGTGCCAGCAGCCAAGTCACAGGGGACTACGAGCAGTACTTC. This codes for CASSQVTGDYEQYF.